This T cell receptor (beta chain) was observed in a study of post-analysis software for immune sequencing data. Study information: Disease courses included relapsing-remitting, secondary progressive and progressive-relapsing multiple sclerosis. General observations from the study: The five TRBV segments detected at higher frequency in patients than in controls included TRBV5-6, TRBV5-1 and TRBV20-1.

To note about this clonotype: Its antigen remains unidentified.

Deletions cut 3 bases from V and 2 bases from J, with 11 bases between. Germline V lookup: CDR1 SGHTA, CDR2 FQGNSA. This CDR3 region has 15 residues. Carried by the TCR beta cDNA libraries were unique molecular identifiers. From the PCR reads, TCRdb called clonotypes with MiXCR, one entry per CDR3 protein. The sample consists of 800,000 to 950,000 distinct CDR3 sequences, approximately 53% of them appearing once. The chain couples TRBV7-2 to TRBJ2-1, with D possibly matching TRBD2 (7 bases). This receptor was identified in a girl between 10 and 17 years old with multiple sclerosis. The sequenced material came from blood. CDR3 nucleotide sequence: TGTGCCAGCAGCTTGAGGGGGACTACCTACAATGAGCAGTTCTTC. This encodes CASSLRGTTYNEQFF.